This TCR beta chain was sequenced during a study of human CD8 memory T cell subsets. In germline, CDR1 is DFQATT, CDR2 SNEGSKA (reference sequence). The CDR3 has 15 amino acids. Investigators built TCR beta libraries using UMI-labeled 5' RACE. TCRdb reprocessed the 5' RACE reads and reports one entry per CDR3 protein, with no DNA. Its table lists a few thousand distinct CDR3 sequences. V gene TRBV20-1 combines with J gene TRBJ2-1; the TCRdb call, TRBD1, lacks DNA for checking. The sequenced material came from CD8+ effector memory T cells (TEM) sorted from PBMCs. Subset described: effector memory CD8 T cells, CCR7- CD45RO+ CD95+. This clonotype was obtained from a human donor in good health. This chain's CDR3 is CSASTRESSYNEQFF.